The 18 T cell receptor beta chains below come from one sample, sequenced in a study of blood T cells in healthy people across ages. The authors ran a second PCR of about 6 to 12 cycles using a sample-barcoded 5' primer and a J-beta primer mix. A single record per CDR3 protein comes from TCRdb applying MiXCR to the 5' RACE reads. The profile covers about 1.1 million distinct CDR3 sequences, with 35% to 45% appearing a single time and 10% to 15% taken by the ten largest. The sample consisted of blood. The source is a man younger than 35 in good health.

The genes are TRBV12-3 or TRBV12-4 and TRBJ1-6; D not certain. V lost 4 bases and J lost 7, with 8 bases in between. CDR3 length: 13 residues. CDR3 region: CASSSRLNSPLHF. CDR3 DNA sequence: TGTGCCAGCAGTTCCAGGTTAAATTCACCCCTCCACTTT.

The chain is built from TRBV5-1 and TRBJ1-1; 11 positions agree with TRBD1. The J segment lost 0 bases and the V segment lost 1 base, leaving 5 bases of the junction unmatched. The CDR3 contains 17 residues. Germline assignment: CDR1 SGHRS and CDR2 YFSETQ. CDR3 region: CASSLTDRGRVNTEAFF. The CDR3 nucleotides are TGCGCCAGCAGCTTGACGGACAGGGGGCGTGTGAACACTGAAGCTTTCTTT. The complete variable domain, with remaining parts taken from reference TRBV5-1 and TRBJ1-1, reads KAGVTQTPRYLIKTRGQQVTLSCSPISGHRSVSWYQQTPGQGLQFLFEYFSETQRNKGNFPGRFSGRQFSNSRSEMNVSTLELGDSALYLCASSLTDRGRVNTEAFFGQGTRLTVV.

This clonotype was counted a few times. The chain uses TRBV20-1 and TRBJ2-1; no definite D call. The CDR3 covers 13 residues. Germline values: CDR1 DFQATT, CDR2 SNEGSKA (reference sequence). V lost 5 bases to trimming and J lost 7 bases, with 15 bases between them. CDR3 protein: CSAFWALKNEQFF. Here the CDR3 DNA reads TGCAGTGCTTTCTGGGCTCTTAAGAATGAGCAGTTCTTC.

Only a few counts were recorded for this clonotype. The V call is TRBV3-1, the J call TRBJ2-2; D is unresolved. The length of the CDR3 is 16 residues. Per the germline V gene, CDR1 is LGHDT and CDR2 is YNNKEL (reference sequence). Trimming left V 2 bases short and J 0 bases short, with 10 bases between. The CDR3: CASSQPRTANTGELFF. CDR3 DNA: TGTGCCAGCAGCCAACCTCGGACGGCGAACACCGGGGAGCTGTTTTTT.

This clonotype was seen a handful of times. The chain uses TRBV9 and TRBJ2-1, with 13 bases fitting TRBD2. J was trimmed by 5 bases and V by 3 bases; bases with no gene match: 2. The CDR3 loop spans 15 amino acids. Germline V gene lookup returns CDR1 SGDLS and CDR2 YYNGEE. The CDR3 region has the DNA TGTGCCAGCAGCGGGGGGACTAGCGGGAACAATGAGCAGTTCTTC. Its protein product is CASSGGTSGNNEQFF.

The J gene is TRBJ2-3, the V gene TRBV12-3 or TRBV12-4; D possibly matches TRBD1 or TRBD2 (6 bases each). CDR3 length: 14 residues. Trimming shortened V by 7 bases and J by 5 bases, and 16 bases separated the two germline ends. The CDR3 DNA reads TGTGCCAGCATTAAAGGGGGGAGAGGAGATACGCAGTATTTT. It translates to CASIKGGRGDTQYF.

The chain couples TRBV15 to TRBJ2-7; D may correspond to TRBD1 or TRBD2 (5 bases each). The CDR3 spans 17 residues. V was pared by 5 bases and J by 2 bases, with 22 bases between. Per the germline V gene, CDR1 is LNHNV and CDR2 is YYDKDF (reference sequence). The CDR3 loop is CATSEGISGVTTYEQYF. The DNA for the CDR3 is TGTGCCACCAGCGAGGGGATCAGTGGGGTAACGACCTACGAGCAGTACTTC.

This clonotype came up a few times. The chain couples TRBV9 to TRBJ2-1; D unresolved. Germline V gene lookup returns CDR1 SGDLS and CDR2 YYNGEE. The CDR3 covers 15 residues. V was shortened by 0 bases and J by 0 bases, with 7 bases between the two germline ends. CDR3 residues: CASSVVSRSYNEQFF. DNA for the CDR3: TGTGCCAGCAGCGTAGTGTCACGCTCCTACAATGAGCAGTTCTTC.

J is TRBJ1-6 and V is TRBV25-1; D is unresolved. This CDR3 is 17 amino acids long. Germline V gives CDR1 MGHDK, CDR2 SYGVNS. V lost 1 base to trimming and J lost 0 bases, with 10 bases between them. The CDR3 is CASSELVRNSYNSPLHF. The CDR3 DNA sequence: TGTGCCAGCAGTGAATTGGTGCGAAACTCCTATAATTCACCCCTCCACTTT.

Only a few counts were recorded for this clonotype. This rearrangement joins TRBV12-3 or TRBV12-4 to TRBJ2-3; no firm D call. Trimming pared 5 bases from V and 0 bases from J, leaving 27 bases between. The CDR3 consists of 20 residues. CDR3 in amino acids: CASSPPIQIRRIPSTDTQYF. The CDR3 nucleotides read TGTGCCAGCAGTCCCCCCATCCAGATCCGAAGGATCCCTAGCACAGATACGCAGTATTTT.

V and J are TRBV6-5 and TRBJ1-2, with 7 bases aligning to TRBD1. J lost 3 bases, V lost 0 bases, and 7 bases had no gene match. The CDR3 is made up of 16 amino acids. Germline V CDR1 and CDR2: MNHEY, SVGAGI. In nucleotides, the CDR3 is TGTGCCAGCAGTTACTCTTTGACAGGGATAGACTATGGCTACACCTTC. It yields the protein CASSYSLTGIDYGYTF.

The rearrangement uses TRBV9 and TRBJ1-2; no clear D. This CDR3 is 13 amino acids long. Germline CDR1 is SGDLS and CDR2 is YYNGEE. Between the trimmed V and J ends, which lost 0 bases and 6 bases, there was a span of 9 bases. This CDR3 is CASSVDAGHGYTF. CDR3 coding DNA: TGTGCCAGCAGCGTAGATGCAGGCCATGGCTACACCTTC.

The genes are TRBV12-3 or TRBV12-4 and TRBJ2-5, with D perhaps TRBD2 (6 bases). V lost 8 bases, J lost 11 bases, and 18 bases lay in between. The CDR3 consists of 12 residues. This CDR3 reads CASARLVNEQYF. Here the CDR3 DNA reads TGTGCCAGCGCCAGACTAGTGAATGAGCAGTACTTC.

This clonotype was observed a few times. The CDR3 DNA reads as TGTGCCAGCAGACTCGACAGTCGGAACTATGGCTACACCTTC. Translating it yields CASRLDSRNYGYTF. The rearrangement joins TRBV12-3 or TRBV12-4 to TRBJ1-2; weak D call: TRBD1 (5 bases). The CDR3 covers 14 residues. V was cut by 6 bases and J by 2 bases, with 13 bases left in between.

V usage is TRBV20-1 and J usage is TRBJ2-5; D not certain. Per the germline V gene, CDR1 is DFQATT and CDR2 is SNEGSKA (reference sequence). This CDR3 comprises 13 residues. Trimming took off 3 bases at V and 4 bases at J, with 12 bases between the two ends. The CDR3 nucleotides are TGCAGTGCTAGCGATCGACTTGGAGAGACCCAGTACTTC. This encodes CSASDRLGETQYF.

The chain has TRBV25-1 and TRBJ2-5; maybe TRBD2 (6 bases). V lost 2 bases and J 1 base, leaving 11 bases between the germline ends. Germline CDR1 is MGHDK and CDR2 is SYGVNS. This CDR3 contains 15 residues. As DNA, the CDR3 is TGTGCCAGCAGTGAAGGGCGGGGTTCCCAAGAGACCCAGTACTTC. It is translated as CASSEGRGSQETQYF.

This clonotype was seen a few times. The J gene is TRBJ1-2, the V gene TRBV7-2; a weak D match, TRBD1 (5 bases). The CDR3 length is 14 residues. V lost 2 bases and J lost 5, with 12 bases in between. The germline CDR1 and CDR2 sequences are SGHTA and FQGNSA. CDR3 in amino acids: CASSLPRAGYGYTF. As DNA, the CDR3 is TGTGCCAGCAGCTTACCCAGGGCCGGATATGGCTACACCTTC.

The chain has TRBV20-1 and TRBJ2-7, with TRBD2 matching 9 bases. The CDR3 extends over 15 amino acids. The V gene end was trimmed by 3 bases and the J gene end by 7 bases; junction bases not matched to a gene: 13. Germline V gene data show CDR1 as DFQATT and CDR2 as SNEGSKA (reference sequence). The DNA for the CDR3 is TGCAGTGCTAGCCCAAGACTAGCGGAGTACAATGAGCAGTACTTC. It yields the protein CSASPRLAEYNEQYF.